Sequencing of this T cell receptor beta chain was carried out in a study of identical twins. Findings and caveats of the study: Invariant MAIT and iNKT cells are populations that could partly confound zero-insertion analyses.

Germline values: CDR1 MNHEY, CDR2 SMNVEV (reference sequence). The CDR3 totals 16 residues. Trimming cost V 3 bases and J 4 bases, with 18 bases left between them. To note about this clonotype: The antigen remains unidentified.

TCRdb re-derived calls from the 5' RACE reads in MiXCR, one entry per CDR3 protein. The sample includes 550,000 to 700,000 distinct CDR3 sequences, approximately 22% of them seen just once. This sample also belongs to another study, concerning T cells expressing NK-cell markers. That source reports: The eight sequenced donors comprised seven who were HCMV-seropositive and one who was seronegative.

The chain is built from TRBV27 and TRBJ2-5; tentative D call: TRBD1 (5 bases). Sequencing was performed on PBMCs. This clonotype originated in a young woman in good health. CDR3 sequence: CASSFGARARGETQYF. The CDR3, as DNA: TGTGCCAGCAGTTTTGGGGCCAGGGCTAGAGGAGAGACCCAGTACTTC.